Below, 27 T cell receptor beta chains from the same sample are listed, as sequenced in a study of vaccination effects on CD4 cells after COVID-19. No antigen is known for these receptors. Sequencing followed a ViraFEST assay step that expanded antigen-specific CD4+ T cells with viral peptide pools. Following culture for about ten days, CD4+ T cells were isolated. Nucleocapsid antibodies stayed negative before and after vaccination, showing no earlier SARS-CoV-2 infection. Measured with immunoSEQ multiplex PCR; TCRdb has only the in-frame clones, and not every one. The sample includes tens of thousands of clones, roughly 76% of them seen just once. This material consisted of CD4+ T cells from PBMCs cultured with HCoV-OC43 spike peptides, taken before COVID-19 vaccination. Subset in this sample: HCoV-OC43 spike overlapping peptide pool stimulation. The receptors here all came from a human donor who received a COVID-19 vaccine.

There are a few counts of this clone. V is TRBV5-1 and J is TRBJ1-3, with a tentative D call TRBD1 (6 bases). The CDR3 is 13 residues long. Germline V gene sequence: CDR1 SGHRS, CDR2 YFSETQ. The V gene lost 0 bases and the J gene lost 8 bases, with 9 bases spanning the gap. The CDR3, as DNA: TGCGCCAGCAGCTTGGCACAGGGATACACCATATATTTT. Its translation is CASSLAQGYTIYF.

The chain joins TRBV9 to TRBJ2-1, with TRBD2 matching 8 bases. The V and J ends lost 5 bases and 0 bases, in that order; junction bases with no gene match: 4. The CDR3 sequence is 15 residues long. Germline CDR1 SGDLS, CDR2 YYNGEE. The CDR3 coding sequence is TGTGCCAGCAGGTCGGGGGGGAGCTCCTACAATGAGCAGTTCTTC. It yields the protein CASRSGGSSYNEQFF. The variable domain in full, with the rest retrieved from reference TRBV9 and TRBJ2-1, is DSGVTQTPKHLITATGQRVTLRCSPRSGDLSVYWYQQSLDQGLQFLIQYYNGEERAKGNILERFSAQQFPDLHSELNLSSLELGDSALYFCASRSGGSSYNEQFFGPGTRLTVL.

The chain carries TRBV18 and TRBJ1-2; TRBD1 is a possible D gene (5 bases). Germline loops: CDR1 KGHSH, CDR2 LQKENI. The V and J ends lost 2 bases and 7 bases respectively, with 14 bases between them. The CDR3 totals 14 residues. The CDR3 DNA follows: TGTGCCAGCTCACCAAATACAGGAGACGGTGGCTACACCTTC. It specifies CASSPNTGDGGYTF.

There are a few counts of this clone. The chain couples TRBV12-3 or TRBV12-4 to TRBJ1-1; D is unresolved. The CDR3 runs to 13 residues. V was clipped by 3 bases and J by 1 base, with 6 bases between them. CDR3 in DNA: TGTGCCAGCAGTTTTCGGGAGAACACTGAAGCTTTCTTT. Residues: CASSFRENTEAFF.

This chain uses TRBV24-1 with TRBJ2-1, with TRBD2 matching 9 bases. The CDR3 consists of 14 residues. Germline V CDR1 and CDR2: KGHDR, SFDVKD. With V trimmed by 5 bases and J by 9 bases, 7 bases remained unmatched. CDR3 in amino acids: CATSGSGGNAEQFF. For the CDR3, the DNA is TGTGCCACCAGTGGGAGCGGGGGGAACGCTGAGCAGTTCTTC.

The sample holds a few counts of this clone. This rearrangement joins TRBV5-8 to TRBJ1-2, with D possibly TRBD1 on 6 matching bases. The germline V gene encodes CDR1 SGHTS and CDR2 YDEGEE. Between the trimmed V and J ends, which lost 3 bases and 4 bases, there was a span of 13 bases. The CDR3 is 14 amino acids. Here the CDR3 DNA reads TGTGCCAGCAGCTCGTACACAGGGTCCTATGGCTACACCTTC. Translated, it gives CASSSYTGSYGYTF.

The CDR3 DNA is TGTGCCAGCTCCGGTTATCAGACAGATACGCAGTATTTT. It translates to CASSGYQTDTQYF. This chain joins TRBV18 and TRBJ2-3; no firm D call. Germline V gene sequence: CDR1 KGHSH, CDR2 LQKENI. V was trimmed by 6 bases and J by 3 bases, leaving 10 bases between them. The CDR3 consists of 13 residues.

Comment on this clone: At one end, the junction sequence differs from germline, possibly due to a read error. This rearrangement joins TRBV11-2 to TRBJ1-5, with TRBD1 matching over 9 bases. Per germline, CDR1 SGHAT and CDR2 FQNNGV. This CDR3 has 17 amino acids. CDR3 loop: CASSLGLGQGKEQLQHF. CDR3 nucleotides: TGTGCCAGCAGCTTAGGTTTGGGACAGGGAAAGGAGCAGCTCCAGCATTTT.

The chain couples TRBV14 to TRBJ2-5; D perhaps matches TRBD1 (6 bases). There are 18 residues in the CDR3. Germline V gene sequence: CDR1 SGHDN, CDR2 FVKESK. Trimming took 0 bases from V and 2 from J, leaving 19 bases between them. The CDR3 bases are TGTGCCAGCAGCCAAGATGATCGTTGGACAGAAAAACAAGAGACCCAGTACTTC. The encoded protein is CASSQDDRWTEKQETQYF.

The chain combines TRBV5-1 with TRBJ2-5; 15 bases are shared with TRBD2. The CDR3 contains 19 residues. The V gene's germline CDR1 is SGHRS and CDR2 YFSETQ. The V segment lost 0 bases and the J segment 2 bases; nucleotides outside the gene matches: 8. As DNA, the CDR3 is TGCGCCAGCAGCTTGGGAGGGACTAGCGGGGGGCCTCTACAAGAGACCCAGTACTTC. Translation: CASSLGGTSGGPLQETQYF.

This chain joins TRBV20-1 and TRBJ1-2; D is uncertain. There are 17 residues in the CDR3. The V gene lost 3 bases and the J gene lost 2 bases, with 22 bases spanning the gap. The germline CDR1 and CDR2 sequences are DFQATT and SNEGSKA (reference sequence). The CDR3 DNA sequence: TGCAGTGCTAGTCGTCAGTTCTTGGTCGGAGGAAACTATGGCTACACCTTC. Translated: CSASRQFLVGGNYGYTF.

The chain combines TRBV9 with TRBJ2-7; TRBD2 matches at 15 bases. This CDR3 has 14 amino acids. Germline-derived CDR1 and CDR2 are SGDLS and YYNGEE. V lost 3 bases to trimming and J lost 9 bases; unmatched junction nucleotides: 4. The CDR3: CASSAGLAGGPQYV. The CDR3, as DNA: TGTGCCAGCAGCGCCGGACTAGCGGGGGGGCCGCAGTACGTC.

The chain couples TRBV5-6 to TRBJ2-3; 8 bases are shared with TRBD1. V lost 2 bases, J lost 4 bases, and 12 bases stayed unmatched. CDR3 size: 17 residues. Germline lookup yields CDR1 SGHDT and CDR2 YYEEEE. This CDR3 reads CASSFGTGGGRADTQYF. The CDR3 nucleotides are TGTGCCAGCAGCTTCGGGACAGGAGGGGGTCGTGCAGATACGCAGTATTTT.

The rearrangement uses TRBV7-2 and TRBJ1-6; D gene uncertain. From germline, CDR1 is SGHTA and CDR2 FQGNSA. V lost 1 base, J lost 7 bases, and 8 bases lay in between. The CDR3 runs to 14 residues. The CDR3 is CASSLVGQNSPLHF. CDR3 nucleotide sequence: TGTGCCAGCAGCTTAGTAGGGCAGAATTCACCCCTCCACTTT.

This clone was observed a single time. The chain is built from TRBV7-2 and TRBJ2-4, with D possibly TRBD1 on 5 matching bases. Trimming removed 0 bases from V and 6 bases from J, with 9 bases in between. CDR3 size: 14 residues. The V gene's germline CDR1 is SGHTA and CDR2 FQGNSA. CDR3 coding DNA: TGTGCCAGCAGCTTAGCGTTAGGGGCAAACATTCAGTACTTC. Its translation: CASSLALGANIQYF.

This clone appeared a single time. The genes are TRBV6-4 and TRBJ1-2; unclear D gene. The V and J ends lost 0 bases and 2 bases respectively, with 10 bases between them. Germline V lookup: CDR1 MRHNA, CDR2 SNTAGT. The CDR3 has 15 residues. Written as DNA, the CDR3 is TGTGCCAGCAGTGACTCTTTTGGGCAGAACTATGGCTACACCTTC. It specifies CASSDSFGQNYGYTF.

The chain combines TRBV27 with TRBJ1-5, with 12 bases aligning to TRBD1. After removal of 5 bases from V and 9 bases from J, the junction contained 8 bases not matched to a gene. CDR3 length: 15 amino acids. The germline gives CDR1 MNHEY, CDR2 SMNVEV (reference sequence). CDR3 nucleotide sequence: TGTGCCAGCAGTCCGGGACAGGGGGCAAGTAGGCCCCAGCATTTT. Translation: CASSPGQGASRPQHF.

This clone was counted between two and nine times. The chain recombines TRBV2 with TRBJ2-1; no definite D call. The CDR3 loop spans 14 amino acids. Trimming cost V 3 bases and J 9 bases, with 15 bases left between them. Germline values: CDR1 SNHLY, CDR2 FYNNEI. CDR3 nucleotide sequence: TGTGCCAGCAGTGAGAGGTTAAGTGCGACTGAGCAGTTCTTC. Its protein is CASSERLSATEQFF.

The rearrangement links TRBV5-1 to TRBJ2-5; tentative D call: TRBD2 (7 bases). The CDR3 spans 16 residues. The V end was cut by 7 bases, the J end by 5 bases, with 24 bases between. Germline V CDR1 and CDR2: SGHRS, YFSETQ. The CDR3 DNA follows: TGCGCCAGCGGGGGGGCGTCGGACACTCCTCGGGAGACCCAGTACTTC. It is translated as CASGGASDTPRETQYF.

The chain carries TRBV7-8 and TRBJ2-1; TRBD1 agrees at 9 bases. This CDR3 comprises 15 residues. Germline CDR1 SGHVS, CDR2 FQNEAQ. The V segment lost 5 bases and the J segment 0 bases; nucleotides outside the gene matches: 2. The CDR3 spells CASSRTGVSYNEQFF. In nucleotides, the CDR3 is TGTGCCAGCAGCCGGACAGGGGTCTCCTACAATGAGCAGTTCTTC.

The count of this clone is one. The V and J genes are TRBV6-5 and TRBJ2-7, with D maybe TRBD2 (6 bases). CDR1 MNHEY and CDR2 SVGAGI come from the germline V gene. This CDR3 has 11 amino acids. V dropped 8 bases and J dropped 3 bases, with 8 bases sitting between them. As DNA, the CDR3 is TGTGCCAGCGGCGGGGACTACGAGCAGTACGTC. Protein sequence: CASGGDYEQYV.

The chain is built from TRBV7-2 and TRBJ1-1, with a possible D match to TRBD1 (6 bases). Trimming removed 9 bases at V and 0 bases at J, with 17 bases between. From germline, CDR1 is SGHTA and CDR2 FQGNSA. The CDR3 sequence is 15 residues long. The CDR3 DNA is TGTGCCAGTCAATCCCACAGGGTCATGAACACTGAAGCTTTCTTT. Residues: CASQSHRVMNTEAFF.

CDR3 residues: CASSMSVAAGARETQYF. Written as DNA, the CDR3 is TGTGCCAGTAGTATGTCGGTGGCAGCCGGGGCCAGGGAGACCCAGTACTTC. The J gene is TRBJ2-5, the V gene TRBV19, with D perhaps matching TRBD1 or TRBD2 (5 bases each). V was trimmed by 3 bases and J by 5 bases, leaving 22 bases between them. Per the germline V gene, CDR1 is LNHDA and CDR2 is SQIVND (reference sequence). CDR3 length: 17 residues.

The chain recombines TRBV2 with TRBJ2-7; D gene uncertain. Trimming stripped 3 bases from V and 3 bases from J, with 12 bases between. CDR3 length equals 14 residues. CDR1 is SNHLY, CDR2 FYNNEI, per germline. The chain's CDR3 is CASSDKNIFYEQYV. The CDR3 DNA reads TGTGCCAGCAGTGACAAAAACATATTCTACGAGCAGTACGTC.

V is TRBV28 and J is TRBJ1-2; no clear D gene. The CDR3 totals 12 residues. Germline V gene sequence: CDR1 MDHEN, CDR2 SYDVKM. V lost 5 bases and J 2 bases, leaving 6 bases between the germline ends. Here the CDR3 reads CASSTANYGYTF. The DNA for the CDR3 is TGTGCCAGCAGTACAGCGAACTATGGCTACACCTTC.

The V call is TRBV4-3, the J call TRBJ1-4, with TRBD1 as a possible D gene (6 bases). V lost 5 bases, J lost 7 bases, and 14 bases lay in between. This CDR3 is built from 14 residues. From germline, CDR1 is LGHNA and CDR2 YSLEER. Here the CDR3 DNA reads TGCGCCAGCAGCTCCGGGACAACGGGTGAAAAACTGTTTTTT. Translation: CASSSGTTGEKLFF.

V usage is TRBV4-1 and J usage is TRBJ2-3, with D uncertain. Trimming took 4 bases from V and 0 from J, leaving 17 bases between them. Germline CDR1 reads MGHRA; CDR2 reads YSYEKL. CDR3 length equals 17 residues. The CDR3 loop reads CASSPLRWAESTDTQYF. The CDR3 coding sequence is TGCGCCAGCAGCCCGCTGAGGTGGGCGGAAAGCACAGATACGCAGTATTTT.